This T cell receptor beta chain was sequenced for a study of shared clonotypes between healthy human individuals. This table comes from immunoSEQ multiplex PCR, and its TCRdb copy is limited to in-frame clones, with some not included. The top ten hold roughly 0.1% of the sample, which has about 590,000 clones, nearly 97% seen once. To note about this clone: The antigen remains undetermined.

Study-wide points: Several donors held about 4.5% of naive CD4 clonotypes in common.

Only CD45RO-negative cells positively selected for CCR7 counted as naive CD8 cells, so terminally differentiated effector memory CD45RA+ cells were excluded. Recent vaccinations or acute infections were absent in the healthy HIV-negative adult donors. Input material: naive CD8+ T cells sorted from blood. The receptor comes from a woman aged 30 to 39 in good health.

CDR3 amino acids: CASSRQGDTEAFF. Written as DNA, the CDR3 is TGTGCCAGCAGTCGTCAGGGTGACACTGAAGCTTTCTTT. The rearrangement joins TRBV28 to TRBJ1-1; a weak D match, TRBD1 (5 bases). The germline gives CDR1 MDHEN, CDR2 SYDVKM. V lost 5 bases, J lost 3 bases, and 10 bases lay in between. The CDR3 is 13 residues long. The whole variable domain, remainder taken from reference TRBV28 and TRBJ1-1, is DVKVTQSSRYLVKRTGEKVFLECVQDMDHENMFWYRQDPGLGLRLIYFSYDVKMKEKGDIPEGYSVSREKKERFSLILESASTNQTSMYLCASSRQGDTEAFFGQGTRLTVV.